One sample yielded the 12 T cell receptor beta chains listed below, sequenced in a study of beta chain features in type 1 diabetes. Reverse transcribing all isolated RNA meant expressed TCRB transcripts were sequenced. Assay: immunoSEQ multiplex PCR; the TCRdb copy retains only in-frame clones and omits some. The table records around 450,000 clones, over 9.5% of them present only once. Sequencing used naive CD4+ T cells from blood. The receptors derive from a woman younger than 30 in good health.

This clone was seen a handful of times. This sequence joins TRBV19 and TRBJ1-2; D gene uncertain. The CDR3 runs 12 residues. Trimming removed 2 bases at V and 8 bases at J, with 9 bases between. Germline V gene lookup returns CDR1 LNHDA and CDR2 SQIVND (reference sequence). CDR3 sequence reads: CASSIRVDGYTF. CDR3 DNA sequence: TGTGCCAGTAGTATAAGGGTGGACGGCTACACCTTC. The entire variable domain, with the rest obtained from reference TRBV19 and TRBJ1-2, is as follows: DGGITQSPKYLFRKEGQNVTLSCEQNLNHDAMYWYRQDPGQGLRLIYYSQIVNDFQKGDIAEGYSVSREKKESFPLTVTSAQKNPTAFYLCASSIRVDGYTFGSGTRLTVV.

This clone was seen a handful of times. This chain joins TRBV10-3 and TRBJ2-5; D is unclear. The V end lost 4 bases, the J end lost 2 bases, and 8 bases lay between the germline ends. CDR1 and CDR2 from the germline V gene are ENHRY and SYGVKD. CDR3 size: 13 residues. In DNA, the CDR3 is TGTGCCATCAGTGGGGCAACACAAGAGACCCAGTACTTC. Translated, it gives CAISGATQETQYF.

This clone was detected only a few times. The same CDR3 arises from other DNA sequences in this sample as well. The chain recombines TRBV2 with TRBJ2-6; D uncertain. The ends were cut back, 6 bases at V and 4 bases at J, with 13 bases in the middle. The CDR3 is 15 residues long. CDR1 and CDR2 (germline): SNHLY, FYNNEI. This CDR3 reads CASSSLALGANVLTF. Written as DNA, the CDR3 is TGTGCCAGCAGCTCCCTGGCGCTGGGGGCCAACGTCCTGACTTTC.

The chain couples TRBV7-2 to TRBJ1-1; D gene unclear. The CDR3 spans 13 residues. The germline V and J ends were trimmed by 3 bases and 6 bases, with 11 bases remaining between them. From germline, CDR1 is SGHTA and CDR2 FQGNSA. Here the CDR3 DNA reads TGTGCCAGCAGCTTCTTAGGACCTGCTGAAGCTTTCTTT. This encodes CASSFLGPAEAFF. Full variable domain (outside the CDR3, taken from reference TRBV7-2 and TRBJ1-1): GAGVSQSPSNKVTEKGKDVELRCDPISGHTALYWYRQSLGQGLEFLIYFQGNSAPDKSGLPSDRFSAERTGGSVSTLTIQRTQQEDSAVYLCASSFLGPAEAFFGQGTRLTVV.

This clone was seen only a few times. The chain recombines TRBV14 with TRBJ2-5, with TRBD1 matching over 7 bases. In germline, CDR1 is SGHDN, CDR2 FVKESK. The CDR3 contains 15 residues. Losses at the gene ends were 1 base for V and 5 bases for J; bases not matched to a gene: 7. The CDR3 DNA sequence: TGTGCCAGCAGCCAAGGACAGGGAAGCCCCGAGACCCAGTACTTC. It codes for CASSQGQGSPETQYF.

This clone was seen only a few times. The gene calls are TRBV7-6 and TRBJ2-2; no reliable D call. Per germline, CDR1 SGHVS and CDR2 FNYEAQ. The CDR3 is 13 residues long. Trimming stripped 7 bases from V and 5 bases from J, with 11 bases between. CDR3 coding DNA: TGTGCCAGCATGGCCAGAACAACCGGGGAGCTGTTTTTT. This sequence encodes CASMARTTGELFF.

The chain joins TRBV14 to TRBJ2-5, with D possibly TRBD2 on 6 matching bases. This CDR3 contains 18 residues. Trimming took 1 base from V and 4 from J, leaving 22 bases between them. Germline values: CDR1 SGHDN, CDR2 FVKESK. CDR3 sequence (DNA): TGTGCCAGCAGCCAAGGGTACCGCCCAGGGACTCACCGAGAGACCCAGTACTTC. Residues: CASSQGYRPGTHRETQYF.

CDR3 DNA sequence: TGCGCCAGCAGCTTTTCAGCGGGAGGGCAAGAGACCCAGTACTTC. Translated: CASSFSAGGQETQYF. The J gene is TRBJ2-5, the V gene TRBV5-1; TRBD2 matches at 10 bases. V lost 2 bases to trimming and J lost 2 bases; unmatched junction nucleotides: 3. There are 15 residues in the CDR3. In germline, CDR1 is SGHRS, CDR2 YFSETQ. Based on the CDR3 plus reference TRBV5-1 and TRBJ2-5, the full variable domain is KAGVTQTPRYLIKTRGQQVTLSCSPISGHRSVSWYQQTPGQGLQFLFEYFSETQRNKGNFPGRFSGRQFSNSRSEMNVSTLELGDSALYLCASSFSAGGQETQYFGPGTRLLVL.

The V gene is TRBV28, the J gene TRBJ2-5; the D is unclear. V lost 4 bases and J 1 base, leaving 10 bases between the germline ends. This CDR3 region has 14 residues. Germline V CDR1 and CDR2: MDHEN, SYDVKM. This CDR3 is CASSYRRFQETQYF. CDR3 coding DNA: TGTGCCAGCAGTTATCGCAGGTTCCAAGAGACCCAGTACTTC.

In this sample, this clone turned up a few times. The chain uses TRBV20-1 and TRBJ1-1; no firm D call. CDR1 and CDR2 (germline): DFQATT, SNEGSKA (reference sequence). V gave up 6 bases and J gave up 3 bases, with 8 bases separating them. The CDR3 is 11 amino acids. The CDR3 loop is CSASIDTEAFF. The CDR3 coding sequence is TGCAGTGCCAGTATAGACACTGAAGCTTTCTTT.

The J gene is TRBJ2-7, the V gene TRBV27; D tentatively fits TRBD1 or TRBD2 (5 bases each). Germline V gives CDR1 MNHEY, CDR2 SMNVEV (reference sequence). The CDR3 covers 16 residues. V shed 6 bases and J shed 1 base, with 19 bases lying between them. CDR3 residues: CASSLIYTGPSYEQYF. The CDR3, as DNA: TGTGCCAGCAGCCTAATCTACACGGGACCGTCCTACGAGCAGTACTTC.

This chain joins TRBV13 and TRBJ1-6; D is possibly TRBD1 (5 bases). V lost 5 bases, J lost 5 bases, and 16 bases lay in between. CDR3 size: 16 residues. CDR1 and CDR2 from the germline V gene are PRHDT and FYEKMQ (reference sequence). The DNA of the CDR3 is TGTGCCAGCAGCGTAGAGGGCTGGGGGGATAATTCACCCCTCCACTTT. It specifies CASSVEGWGDNSPLHF.